This entry is about one T cell receptor beta chain. Its antigen is undetermined. The CDR3 is 14 amino acids. Germline CDR1 is DFQATT and CDR2 is SNEGSKA (reference sequence). V lost 3 bases to trimming and J lost 3 bases; unmatched junction nucleotides: 5. This specimen belongs to a study of blood T cells in healthy people across ages. For the second PCR, which ran for about 7 to 11 cycles, a sample-barcoded 5' primer and a J-beta primer mix were used. Each CDR3 protein gets one entry after TCRdb re-called the 5' RACE reads with MiXCR. Here the sample spans over 1.5 million distinct CDR3 sequences, about 50% being singletons. General study results and limits: Estimates of diversity drawn from one million T cells were considered underestimates.

The receptor was isolated from a woman in her thirties or forties in good health. The sample was blood. The chain uses TRBV20-1 and TRBJ2-3; 8 bases are a match to TRBD2. CDR3 sequence (DNA): TGCAGTGCTAGCCGGGGGGGAAGGACAGATACGCAGTATTTT. This encodes CSASRGGRTDTQYF.